The present T cell receptor beta chain was sequenced within a study of post-analysis software for immune sequencing data. Study information: Multiple sclerosis in the patients followed relapsing-remitting, secondary progressive and progressive-relapsing courses.

Remarks on this clonotype: Antigen: not known.

The ends were cut back, 5 bases at V and 0 bases at J, with 9 bases in the middle. The CDR3 has 15 residues. Germline lookup yields CDR1 SGHDT and CDR2 YYEEEE. Incorporated into the TCR beta cDNA libraries were unique molecular identifiers, which served to reduce PCR and sequencing biases. TCRdb itself ran the PCR reads through MiXCR, one entry per CDR3 protein. Here the sample spans 150,000 to 200,000 distinct CDR3 sequences, 35% to 40% being singletons. Study conclusions and caveats: In multiple sclerosis, normalized Chao1 diversity was significantly below that of controls.

The sample here was blood, taken after autologous hematopoietic stem cell transplantation. This chain joins TRBV5-6 and TRBJ1-6; D is unclear. This receptor was identified in a girl aged 10 to 17 with multiple sclerosis. The CDR3 DNA is TGTGCCAGCAGGAGAGGGAGCTCCTATAATTCACCCCTCCACTTT. Translating it yields CASRRGSSYNSPLHF.